This T cell receptor beta chain originates from a study of blood T cells in healthy people across ages. Study results and limitations: Getting older went along with TCR beta diversity per million T cells dropping roughly linearly. PBMCs went unsorted, and a conclusive naive versus antigen-experienced comparison was therefore prevented.

The V end was cut by 3 bases, the J end by 5 bases, with 11 bases between. This CDR3 has 13 amino acids. Germline lookup yields CDR1 SGHRS and CDR2 YFSETQ. This clonotype was seen a few times. The antigen remains unidentified. No fewer than 7 million PBMCs went into each sample. A second 7 to 11 cycle PCR used barcoded and J-beta primers. TCRdb called the 5' RACE reads again in MiXCR, with one record for every CDR3 protein. The sample holds about 750,000 distinct CDR3 sequences; around half are singletons and the top ten take approximately 40%. The sequencing sample was made of blood. The origin of this receptor is a man older than 75 in good health. J is TRBJ2-5 and V is TRBV5-1, with a possible D match to TRBD1 (6 bases). The CDR3 DNA sequence: TGCGCCAGCAGCTCCCGACAGGCGGAGACCCAGTACTTC. Translated, it gives CASSSRQAETQYF.